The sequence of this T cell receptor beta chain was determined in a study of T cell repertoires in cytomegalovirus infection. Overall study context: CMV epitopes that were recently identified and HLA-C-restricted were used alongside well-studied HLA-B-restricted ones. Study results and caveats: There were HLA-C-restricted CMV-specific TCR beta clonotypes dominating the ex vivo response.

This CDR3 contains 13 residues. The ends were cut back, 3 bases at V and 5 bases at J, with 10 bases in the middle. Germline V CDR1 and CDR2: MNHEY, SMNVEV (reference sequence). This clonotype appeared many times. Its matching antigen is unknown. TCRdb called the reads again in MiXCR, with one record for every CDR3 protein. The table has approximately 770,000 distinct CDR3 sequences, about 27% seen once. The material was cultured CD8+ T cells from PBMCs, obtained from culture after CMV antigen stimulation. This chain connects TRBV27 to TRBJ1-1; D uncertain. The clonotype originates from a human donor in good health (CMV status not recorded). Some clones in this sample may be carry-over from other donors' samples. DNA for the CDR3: TGTGCCAGCAGTTTCGGTAGGAGGACTGAAGCTTTCTTT. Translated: CASSFGRRTEAFF.